This T cell receptor beta chain was sequenced in a study of PD-L1 blockade in urothelial cancer. Libraries were prepared by immunoSEQ multiplex PCR; TCRdb keeps only in-frame clonotypes and omits some of them. Among about 82,000 clones, more than 90% were seen once, and the ten largest hold 8% to 10%. The CDR3 is 15 amino acids. Germline CDR1 reads SGHTA; CDR2 reads FQGNSA. V gave up 5 bases and J gave up 6 bases; unmatched junction bases: 5. The receptor was isolated from a man aged 55 to 70 with urothelial cancer. The source was PBMCs, collected around atezolizumab (anti-PD-L1) treatment. The V and J genes are TRBV7-2 and TRBJ2-1; TRBD2 matches 12 bases. CDR3 region: CASSRLAGESNEQFF. CDR3 DNA: TGTGCCAGCAGCAGACTAGCGGGGGAAAGCAATGAGCAGTTCTTC. Complete variable domain (other parts from reference TRBV7-2 and TRBJ2-1): GAGVSQSPSNKVTEKGKDVELRCDPISGHTALYWYRQSLGQGLEFLIYFQGNSAPDKSGLPSDRFSAERTGGSVSTLTIQRTQQEDSAVYLCASSRLAGESNEQFFGPGTRLTVL.